This TCR beta chain was obtained from a study of tumour-infiltrating T cells in Burkitt lymphoma. Study as a whole: This cohort included all epidemiological subtypes of Burkitt lymphoma. Overall and progression-free survival were predicted by productive clonality.

Sequencing was performed with immunoSEQ multiplex PCR; in TCRdb, only in-frame clones are kept and a portion is missing. This sample carries 2,000 to 2,500 clones, approximately 14% of them seen once, and the ten largest clones take around 9.1%. Germline loops: CDR1 SNHLY, CDR2 FYNNEI. V shed 3 bases and J shed 12 bases, with 14 bases lying between them. This CDR3 region has 12 residues. Sequencing was done on a sample of tumor tissue. The chain couples TRBV2 to TRBJ1-1, with a weak D call TRBD1 (6 bases). The receptor's source is a human donor with Burkitt lymphoma. CDR3 DNA sequence: TGTGCCAGCAGTGACCGAGGGGGGACAACTTTCTTT. It yields the protein CASSDRGGTTFF.